This T cell receptor beta chain was captured in a study of CD8+CD57+ T cells in acquired aplastic anemia. Study context: Across the sorted CD4+ and CD8+ cells, DNA amounts averaged 3.2 ug.

This clonotype was seen only a few times. Genomic DNA served as template for TCR beta VDJ and CDR3 profiling. A single record per CDR3 protein comes from TCRdb applying MiXCR to the reads. The data contain about 190,000 distinct CDR3 sequences, about half of them singletons. Germline CDR1 is SEHNR and CDR2 is FQNEAQ (reference sequence). Deletions cut 5 bases from V and 4 bases from J, with 11 bases between. The CDR3 length is 13 residues. The source is a human donor in good health, serving as a control. The sequenced material came from sorted CD4+, CD8+, or CD8+CD57+ T cells (not recorded which) from PBMCs. The rearrangement links TRBV7-9 to TRBJ1-2; D is undetermined. The CDR3 is CASSDSRAYGYTF. CDR3 nucleotides: TGTGCCAGCAGCGACTCCCGGGCCTATGGCTACACCTTC.